This T cell receptor beta chain derives from a study of regulatory T cells in long-lasting Graves disease. Regarding the study as a whole: Preferential use of TRBV28, TRBJ1-2 and TRBJ2-5 was seen in persistent disease.

The CDR3 totals 11 residues. Trimming pared 5 bases from V and 5 bases from J, leaving 6 bases between. About this clonotype itself: The target antigen is unknown.

Library construction for TCR beta used iRepertoire HTBI primers and Arm-PCR of CDR3 regions. In TCRdb, the multiplex PCR reads were re-called with MiXCR into one record per CDR3 protein. The sample comprises about 560,000 distinct CDR3 sequences, 15% to 20% of which are singletons, and more than 10% rests with the top ten. Time point here: newly diagnosed GD, antithyroid drugs for less than 3 months. PBMCs provided the RNA from which the TCR library was made. This sample was also put to use in a study of T cells in Graves' hyperthyroidism and ophthalmopathy. Per that paper: Stable Graves' hyperthyroidism denoted no ophthalmopathy progression over 18 months.

This sequence was found in a man younger than 30 with Graves disease. The J gene is TRBJ1-2, the V gene TRBV12-3 or TRBV12-4; D not certain. Sequencing used peripheral blood mononuclear cells (PBMCs), obtained at new diagnosis, from a patient treated with antithyroid drugs. The DNA for the CDR3 is TGTGCCAGCAGTGGCGCGTATGGCTACACCTTC. Translated, it gives CASSGAYGYTF.